The sequence of this T cell receptor beta chain was determined in a study of blood T cell repertoires in COVID-19. The CDR3 covers 16 residues. In germline, CDR1 is SQVTM, CDR2 ANQGSEA. Deletions cut 1 base from V and 4 bases from J, with 19 bases between. Authors' methods: Estimates of nucleated cell counts were drawn from the amplification of reference gene primers. Method: immunoSEQ multiplex PCR; TCRdb's copy keeps in-frame clones and lacks some. The V and J calls and clone size were taken over from that table, and D and trimming were inferred from the DNA. This table has over 150,000 clones, less than 90% appearing once.

The sample taken for sequencing was peripheral blood. This clonotype originated in a man between 18 and 29 years old with active or convalescent COVID-19. J is TRBJ2-5 and V is TRBV29-1; D perhaps matches TRBD1 (6 bases). CDR3 coding DNA: TGCAGCGTTGAAGGTGGGGGCTCAGCGGAGATAGAGACCCAGTACTTC. Translated, it gives CSVEGGGSAEIETQYF. Looking up the rest from reference TRBV29-1 and TRBJ2-5 gives the full variable domain: SAVISQKPSRDICQRGTSLTIQCQVDSQVTMMFWYRQQPGQSLTLIATANQGSEATYESGFVIDKFPISRPNLTFSTLTVSNMSPEDSSIYLCSVEGGGSAEIETQYFGPGTRLLVL.